The T cell receptor (beta chain) under discussion was sequenced for a study of blood T cell repertoires in COVID-19. For the study at large: Sites in the United States, Italy and Spain provided acute and convalescent COVID-19 samples.

After removal of 3 bases from V and 1 base from J, the junction contained 6 bases not matched to a gene. The CDR3 is 16 amino acids. Germline values: CDR1 MNHEY, CDR2 SMNVEV (reference sequence). The data were produced by immunoSEQ multiplex PCR, yet TCRdb's version contains in-frame clones alone and is incomplete. The repertoire holds about 350,000 clones, over 75% seen once, with 0.9% to 1.2% in the top ten. The study recruited people aged 18 to 89 years across around 23 US areas. Clinical history as reported by participants underpinned cohort assignment. J is TRBJ2-3 and V is TRBV27, with 8 bases aligning to TRBD2. The sequenced sample consisted of PBMCs or T cells enriched from blood (not recorded which). This receptor was taken from a woman in her twenties or thirties who had recovered from COVID-19. The CDR3, as DNA: TGTGCCAGCAGTTTCGCAGCGGGGGATCGCACAGATACGCAGTATTTT. The encoded protein is CASSFAAGDRTDTQYF.